This TCR beta chain was profiled in a study of neoadjuvant anti-PD-1 for oral cavity cancer. This CDR3 contains 15 residues. Germline loops: CDR1 KGHSH, CDR2 LQKENI. With V trimmed by 4 bases and J by 8 bases, 5 bases remained unmatched. This clone was observed a handful of times. Data came from immunoSEQ multiplex PCR; TCRdb stores just in-frame clones and leaves some out. The table records some 13,000 clones, roughly 60% of them present only once. The material sequenced was tumor tissue, taken before nivolumab (anti-PD-1) treatment. This TCR derives from a person between 40 and 80 years old with oral cavity squamous cell carcinoma. The donor label of this sample is uncertain. The chain joins TRBV18 to TRBJ1-6, with 10 nucleotides matching TRBD1. The DNA of the CDR3 is TGTGCCAGCTCACTTTTGACAGGGGGCGATTCACCCCTCCACTTT. This sequence encodes CASSLLTGGDSPLHF.